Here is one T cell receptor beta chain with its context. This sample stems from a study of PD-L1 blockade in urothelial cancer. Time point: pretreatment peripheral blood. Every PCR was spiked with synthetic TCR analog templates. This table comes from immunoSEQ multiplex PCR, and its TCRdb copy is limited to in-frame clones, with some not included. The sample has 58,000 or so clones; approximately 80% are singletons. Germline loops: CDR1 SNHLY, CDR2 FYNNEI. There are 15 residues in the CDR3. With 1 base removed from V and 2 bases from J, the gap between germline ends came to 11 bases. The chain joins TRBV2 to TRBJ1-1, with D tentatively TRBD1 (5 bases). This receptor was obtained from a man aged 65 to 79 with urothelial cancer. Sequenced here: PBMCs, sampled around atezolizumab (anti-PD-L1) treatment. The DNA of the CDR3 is TGTGCCAGCAGTGAAGTATCGGGGGTCAACACTGAAGCTTTCTTT. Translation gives CASSEVSGVNTEAFF.